This T cell receptor (beta chain) was documented in a study of Ad26.COV2.S vaccination and SARS-CoV-2 variants. About the research overall: Intramuscular Ad26.COV2.S at 5x10^10 or 1x10^11 viral particles.

Trimming pared 1 base from V and 10 bases from J, leaving 8 bases between. The length of the CDR3 is 13 residues. Germline CDR1 is MGHRA and CDR2 is YSYEKL. Clones were sequenced by immunoSEQ multiplex PCR, and TCRdb holds only the in-frame ones, with some missing. Of roughly 350,000 clones detected, 80% to 90% appear once; the ten largest clones hold approximately 3.6%. Treatment: around 19 received Ad26.COV2.S at low or high dose, single or two shots; about 5 received placebo; per-sample allocation not given. The samples date from day 63 after the first vaccine or placebo injection. V usage is TRBV4-1 and J usage is TRBJ1-6; D might be TRBD1 (5 bases). This clonotype originated in a person between 18 and 60 years old who received the Ad26.COV2.S COVID-19 vaccine or a placebo. The sequencing used peripheral blood, collected in a trial of Ad26.COV2.S vaccine versus placebo. The CDR3 region has the DNA TGCGCCAGCAGCCAAGCTCGGGGGTCACCCCTCCACTTT. Amino acid sequence: CASSQARGSPLHF.